The 2 T cell receptor beta chains in this list originate from one sample, sequenced in a study of T-cell memory formation after mild COVID-19. TCRdb processed the 5' RACE reads anew with MiXCR; each CDR3 protein has one entry. This table has roughly 600,000 distinct CDR3 sequences, roughly 17% appearing once. Sample: PBMCs or a T cell subset sorted from them (not recorded which). These receptor sequences come from an adult woman who had mild COVID-19 (a few samples of this study predate the infection). Cell type and time point are not known.

The chain couples TRBV5-6 to TRBJ1-2; D ambiguous. The CDR3 consists of 13 residues. Germline CDR1 and CDR2: SGHDT and YYEEEE. Trimming removed 2 bases from V and 8 bases from J, with 13 bases in between. The DNA for the CDR3 is TGTGCCAGCAGCTTCGGGCCTCCTGGGGGCTACACCTTC. Residues: CASSFGPPGGYTF.

This clonotype was counted at least ten times. The rearrangement joins TRBV11-2 to TRBJ2-3; unclear D gene. V shed 1 base and J shed 2 bases, with 7 bases lying between them. Germline V gene data show CDR1 as SGHAT and CDR2 as FQNNGV. The CDR3 spans 14 residues. The CDR3 loop reads CASSLVSITDTQYF. The CDR3, as DNA: TGTGCCAGCAGCTTAGTCTCGATCACAGATACGCAGTATTTT. The full variable domain, rest sourced from reference TRBV11-2 and TRBJ2-3, is EAGVAQSPRYKIIEKRQSVAFWCNPISGHATLYWYQQILGQGPKLLIQFQNNGVVDDSQLPKDRFSAERLKGVDSTLKIQPAKLEDSAVYLCASSLVSITDTQYFGPGTRLTVL.